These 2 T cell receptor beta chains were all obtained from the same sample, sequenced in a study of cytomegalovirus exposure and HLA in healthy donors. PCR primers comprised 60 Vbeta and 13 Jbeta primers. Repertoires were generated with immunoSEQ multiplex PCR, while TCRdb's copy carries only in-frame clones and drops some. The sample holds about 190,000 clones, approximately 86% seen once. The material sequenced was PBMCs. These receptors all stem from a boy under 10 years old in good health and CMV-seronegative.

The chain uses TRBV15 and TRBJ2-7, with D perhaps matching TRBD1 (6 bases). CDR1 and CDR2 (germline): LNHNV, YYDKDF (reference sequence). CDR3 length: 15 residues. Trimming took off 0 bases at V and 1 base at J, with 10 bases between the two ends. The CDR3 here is CATSRDFGQSYEQYF. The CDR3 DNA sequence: TGTGCCACCAGCAGAGATTTTGGACAGTCCTACGAGCAGTACTTC.

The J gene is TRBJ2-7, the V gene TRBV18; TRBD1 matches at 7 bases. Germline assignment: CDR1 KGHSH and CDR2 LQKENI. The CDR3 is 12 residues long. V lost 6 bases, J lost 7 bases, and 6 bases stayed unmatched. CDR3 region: CASSYDREEQYF. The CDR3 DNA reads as TGTGCCAGCTCGTACGACAGGGAGGAGCAGTACTTC.